Following are 32 T cell receptor beta chains from one sample sequenced in a study of response to subunit inactivated influenza vaccine (dated by TCRdb to 2017 to 2018). Library prep was done by RT-PCR. Sequenced on an Illumina HiSeq 2500. TCRdb handled the public reads itself, with Q25 trimming in fastp and clone calling in MiXCR, and kept productive beta chains. Rows are unified per CDR3 protein, each entry keeping the most common DNA and genes. Present in this sample are about 800,000 distinct CDR3 sequences, 21% of which were seen just once. Together, the top ten hold 10% of the sample. This specimen was PBMCs from blood, taken about 5 days after vaccination. These receptors originate from a man aged 45-65 years who received an inactivated influenza vaccine. Donor details come from another sample of the same person, matched by shared clones.

V and J are TRBV12-3 or TRBV12-4 and TRBJ2-5; D unclear. The V end lost 7 bases, the J end lost 7 bases, and 13 bases lay between the germline ends. This CDR3 is built from 12 residues. CDR3 DNA sequence: TGTGCCAGCACCAGCTTACCGGGGACCCAGTACTTC. Translation gives CASTSLPGTQYF.

This chain joins TRBV7-2 and TRBJ2-4, with D hard to call. CDR1 is SGHTA, CDR2 FQGNSA, per germline. V was clipped by 4 bases and J by 0 bases, with 13 bases between them. This CDR3 has 16 amino acids. The CDR3 sequence is CASSSARAAAKNIQYF. Written as DNA, the CDR3 is TGTGCCAGCAGCTCGGCAAGGGCTGCAGCCAAAAACATTCAGTACTTC.

A few counts support this clonotype. This chain uses TRBV9 with TRBJ2-5; TRBD1 might be the D (6 bases). CDR1 and CDR2 (germline): SGDLS, YYNGEE. With 2 bases removed from V and 4 bases from J, the gap between germline ends came to 12 bases. CDR3 length equals 14 residues. CDR3 in amino acids: CASSVTGKRETQYF. Written as DNA, the CDR3 is TGTGCCAGCAGCGTGACAGGAAAACGAGAGACCCAGTACTTC.

The genes are TRBV7-8 and TRBJ2-2; tentative D call: TRBD2 (5 bases). This CDR3 is 15 amino acids long. The ends were cut back, 6 bases at V and 6 bases at J, with 17 bases in the middle. Per the germline V gene, CDR1 is SGHVS and CDR2 is FQNEAQ. The CDR3 is CASSSTTAASGELFF. The CDR3 DNA reads TGTGCCAGCAGTAGTACAACAGCGGCATCCGGGGAGCTGTTTTTT.

This clonotype was observed a handful of times. J is TRBJ1-2 and V is TRBV7-9, with 11 bases identical to TRBD1. J gave up 4 bases and V 6 bases, and 1 base lay outside the gene matches. Germline V gives CDR1 SEHNR, CDR2 FQNEAQ (reference sequence). This CDR3 comprises 13 residues. The CDR3 loop is CASRGTGGYGYTF. DNA for the CDR3: TGTGCCAGCAGGGGGACAGGGGGCTATGGCTACACCTTC. The entire variable domain, with the rest obtained from reference TRBV7-9 and TRBJ1-2, is as follows: DTGVSQNPRHKITKRGQNVTFRCDPISEHNRLYWYRQTLGQGPEFLTYFQNEAQLEKSRLLSDRFSAERPKGSFSTLEIQRTEQGDSAMYLCASRGTGGYGYTFGSGTRLTVV.

The chain combines TRBV4-3 with TRBJ2-1, with 14 bases matching TRBD2. CDR1 is LGHNA, CDR2 YSLEER, per germline. Trimming took 0 bases from V and 8 from J; bases not matched to a gene: 3. The CDR3 has 16 amino acids. The CDR3, as DNA: TGCGCCAGCAGCCAAGAGGGACTAGCGGGAGCCCATGAGCAGTTCTTC. Translation gives CASSQEGLAGAHEQFF.

CDR3 nucleotides: TGTGCCAGCAGCTTAAGGGCAGGGGGGACCTACGAGCAGTACTTC. Amino acids: CASSLRAGGTYEQYF. The rearrangement joins TRBV7-9 to TRBJ2-7; the D gene is possibly TRBD1 (7 bases). V was trimmed by 2 bases and J by 2 bases, leaving 13 bases between them. Looked up from germline, CDR1 is SEHNR and CDR2 is FQNEAQ (reference sequence). This CDR3 spans 15 amino acids.

V gene TRBV3-1 combines with J gene TRBJ2-7; no clear D. Per the germline V gene, CDR1 is LGHDT and CDR2 is YNNKEL (reference sequence). The CDR3 loop spans 14 amino acids. The ends were cut back, 2 bases at V and 0 bases at J, with 8 bases in the middle. The chain's CDR3 is CASSQRTLSYEQYF. The CDR3 nucleotides read TGTGCCAGCAGCCAAAGAACACTCTCCTACGAGCAGTACTTC.

This chain connects TRBV5-5 to TRBJ1-5, with D possibly matching TRBD1 (6 bases). The CDR3 is 16 amino acids. The V gene's germline CDR1 is SGHKS and CDR2 YYEKEE (reference sequence). Trimming shortened V by 4 bases and J by 2 bases, and 16 bases separated the two germline ends. In nucleotides, the CDR3 is TGTGCCAGCAGCATTACGGGGGCGCGGGGCAATCAGCCCCAGCATTTT. This encodes CASSITGARGNQPQHF.

The rearrangement uses TRBV28 and TRBJ2-7, with D tentatively TRBD2 (6 bases). Trimming pared 3 bases from V and 3 bases from J, leaving 15 bases between. Germline CDR1 is MDHEN and CDR2 is SYDVKM. This CDR3 has 15 amino acids. CDR3 residues: CASSLGVSGVYEQYF. Written as DNA, the CDR3 is TGTGCCAGCAGTTTGGGGGTCTCGGGGGTCTACGAGCAGTACTTC.

The gene calls are TRBV27 and TRBJ2-7, with 10 bases fitting TRBD2. The CDR3 covers 15 residues. The ends lost 3 bases at V and 3 bases at J; junction bases unmatched: 5. Germline V CDR1 and CDR2: MNHEY, SMNVEV (reference sequence). The DNA of the CDR3 is TGTGCCAGCAGTTTGTCGCTAGCGGGAGTCTACGAGCAGTACTTC. Protein product: CASSLSLAGVYEQYF.

The chain recombines TRBV5-4 with TRBJ2-2; D gene ambiguous. Germline CDR1 reads SGHNT; CDR2 reads YYREEE (reference sequence). V gave up 3 bases and J gave up 2 bases, with 14 bases separating them. The CDR3 sequence is 16 residues long. In nucleotides, the CDR3 is TGTGCCAGCAGCTGTGGGCAGGAGACCAACACCGGGGAGCTGTTTTTT. It translates to CASSCGQETNTGELFF.

This clonotype was detected only a few times. The chain employs TRBV7-2 and TRBJ2-4; TRBD2 agrees at 13 bases. The CDR3 spans 13 residues. V lost 5 bases to trimming and J lost 13 bases; unmatched junction nucleotides: 5. Germline CDR1 SGHTA, CDR2 FQGNSA. For the CDR3, the DNA is TGTGCCAGCAGCCCTGGGACTAGCGGGATACAGTACTTC. It yields the protein CASSPGTSGIQYF.

This rearrangement joins TRBV25-1 to TRBJ2-5, with D unresolved. V lost 0 bases and J lost 2, with 10 bases in between. CDR3 length: 15 amino acids. Germline CDR1 reads MGHDK; CDR2 reads SYGVNS. CDR3 in DNA: TGTGCCAGCAGTGAATATGTAGGGCCGCAAGAGACCCAGTACTTC. This translates into CASSEYVGPQETQYF.

The chain employs TRBV10-3 and TRBJ2-5; TRBD2 agrees at 9 bases. Germline-derived CDR1 and CDR2 are ENHRY and SYGVKD. This CDR3 has 15 residues. J gave up 5 bases and V 2 bases, and 6 bases lay outside the gene matches. This CDR3 is CAISERRGGAETQYF. The CDR3 nucleotides are TGTGCCATCAGTGAGCGGCGGGGGGGGGCGGAGACCCAGTACTTC.

In this sample, this clonotype turned up a few times. V is TRBV12-3 or TRBV12-4 and J is TRBJ2-7; perhaps TRBD2 as D (5 bases). The germline V and J ends were trimmed by 6 bases and 7 bases, with 13 bases remaining between them. This CDR3 comprises 12 residues. This chain's CDR3 is CASSSVPGEQYF. CDR3 DNA sequence: TGTGCCAGCAGCTCGGTCCCGGGGGAGCAGTACTTC.

The chain employs TRBV3-1 and TRBJ2-2; 11 positions match TRBD2. V dropped 6 bases and J dropped 1; count of bases not matched to a gene: 1. Germline CDR1 and CDR2: LGHDT and YNNKEL (reference sequence). The CDR3 extends over 15 amino acids. In DNA, the CDR3 is TGTGCCAGCAGACTAGCGGGAGAGAACACCGGGGAGCTGTTTTTT. As protein: CASRLAGENTGELFF.

The chain is built from TRBV20-1 and TRBJ2-1; perhaps TRBD1 as D (6 bases). CDR1 is DFQATT and CDR2 is SNEGSKA in the germline V gene (reference sequence). The CDR3 consists of 15 residues. V dropped 1 base and J dropped 1 base, with 11 bases sitting between them. The DNA for the CDR3 is TGCAGTGCTAGAGCATGGGACAAATCCTACAATGAGCAGTTCTTC. Protein: CSARAWDKSYNEQFF.

The chain links TRBV25-1 to TRBJ1-4; 7 nucleotides line up with TRBD1. Germline lookup yields CDR1 MGHDK and CDR2 SYGVNS. CDR3 size: 16 residues. Trimming removed 3 bases from V and 0 bases from J; junction bases left unmatched: 4. CDR3 bases: TGTGCCAGCAGTGAGACAGGGAGGGCAACTAATGAAAAACTGTTTTTT. Protein sequence: CASSETGRATNEKLFF.

This clonotype appeared a few times. The chain joins TRBV28 to TRBJ2-7; 12 bases match TRBD2. V lost 4 bases to trimming and J lost 4 bases; unmatched junction nucleotides: 2. CDR1 and CDR2 from the germline V gene are MDHEN and SYDVKM. This CDR3 region has 14 residues. The DNA for the CDR3 is TGTGCCAGCAGTTCTACTAGCGGGAGGTACGAGCAGTACTTC. It encodes CASSSTSGRYEQYF.

There are many counts of this clonotype. The genes are TRBV4-3 and TRBJ2-2; 7 bases line up with TRBD2. There are 14 residues in the CDR3. The trim removed 6 bases at V and 1 base at J, leaving 2 bases unmatched. CDR1 is LGHNA and CDR2 is YSLEER in the germline V gene. The CDR3 reads CASRKRGNTGELFF. In DNA form, the CDR3 reads TGCGCCAGCAGAAAGCGGGGGAACACCGGGGAGCTGTTTTTT.

This clonotype has more than one count but fewer than ten. The CDR3 region has the DNA TGTGCCAGCAGTTTCTTAGGACAGAGCACAGATACGCAGTATTTT. Translated: CASSFLGQSTDTQYF. The J gene is TRBJ2-3, the V gene TRBV12-3 or TRBV12-4, with TRBD1 as a possible D gene (6 bases). The ends were cut back, 3 bases at V and 0 bases at J, with 10 bases in the middle. CDR3 size: 15 residues.

The J gene is TRBJ2-7, the V gene TRBV14; D not certain. V was pared by 0 bases and J by 2 bases, with 14 bases between. The CDR3 has 16 amino acids. CDR1 is SGHDN, CDR2 FVKESK, per germline. CDR3 nucleotide sequence: TGTGCCAGCAGCCAAGACTATGGCGTCGCACCCTACGAGCAGTACTTC. This encodes CASSQDYGVAPYEQYF.

As DNA, the CDR3 is TGTGCCAGCAGCTTGGTCGTGGGGAATGAGCAGTTCTTC. Translating it yields CASSLVVGNEQFF. V gene TRBV5-6 combines with J gene TRBJ2-1; D gene unclear. Germline CDR1 and CDR2: SGHDT and YYEEEE. This CDR3 has 13 residues. V was cut by 0 bases and J by 7 bases, with 8 bases left in between.

About this clonotype: A junction end diverges from the germline sequence, so it may reflect a read error. The J gene is TRBJ2-5, the V gene TRBV20-1; the match to TRBD2 covers 9 bases. The CDR3 consists of 17 residues. Germline CDR1 and CDR2: DFQATT and SNEGSKA (reference sequence). The CDR3 spells CSAPEAPSGIAGETQYF. The DNA of the CDR3 is TGCAGTGCCCCCGAGGCCCCTAGCGGAATAGCGGGGGAGACCCAATACTTC.

The genes are TRBV12-3 or TRBV12-4 and TRBJ1-2; maybe TRBD1 (5 bases). The V end lost 6 bases, the J end lost 6 bases, and 17 bases lay between the germline ends. This CDR3 comprises 14 residues. The CDR3 DNA reads TGTGCCAGCAGCCTAGCCGGGGGAATGCATGGCTACACCTTC. It translates to CASSLAGGMHGYTF.

This clonotype was counted between two and nine times. This chain joins TRBV24-1 and TRBJ2-2; no reliable D call. The CDR3 length is 13 residues. Looked up from germline, CDR1 is KGHDR and CDR2 is SFDVKD. Trimming took 3 bases from V and 5 from J, leaving 6 bases between them. The CDR3 spells CATSDNWTGELFF. The DNA for the CDR3 is TGTGCCACCAGTGATAACTGGACCGGGGAGCTGTTTTTT.

J is TRBJ1-1 and V is TRBV7-9, with D possibly TRBD1 on 6 matching bases. The CDR3 is made up of 15 amino acids. Trimming removed 3 bases from V and 2 bases from J, with 13 bases in between. Per germline, CDR1 SEHNR and CDR2 FQNEAQ (reference sequence). The CDR3 loop reads CASSFGQYRNTEAFF. The CDR3, as DNA: TGTGCCAGCAGCTTTGGACAGTACAGAAACACTGAAGCTTTCTTT.

The chain combines TRBV29-1 with TRBJ2-3, with D possibly matching TRBD1 (5 bases). This CDR3 has 13 residues. CDR1 is SQVTM, CDR2 ANQGSEA, per germline. V was cut by 4 bases and J by 1 base, with 9 bases left in between. The CDR3 here is CSVGVGGTDTQYF. The CDR3 nucleotides are TGCAGCGTTGGTGTAGGGGGCACAGATACGCAGTATTTT.

This clonotype was seen a handful of times. V is TRBV12-3 or TRBV12-4 and J is TRBJ2-1; tentative D call: TRBD1 (5 bases). The CDR3 has 13 amino acids. Between the trimmed V and J ends, which lost 6 bases and 9 bases, there was a span of 15 bases. The CDR3 nucleotides are TGTGCCAGCAGACGGACACAGGAGTCTGAGCAGTTCTTC. It yields the protein CASRRTQESEQFF.

This clonotype turned up a few times. This rearrangement joins TRBV25-1 to TRBJ2-5; 9 bases map to TRBD1. Germline CDR1 is MGHDK and CDR2 is SYGVNS. The J segment lost 1 base and the V segment lost 4 bases, leaving 7 bases of the junction unmatched. The CDR3 length is 16 residues. The CDR3 region is CASSVIQGAGQETQYF. CDR3 sequence (DNA): TGTGCCAGCAGTGTAATACAGGGGGCAGGCCAAGAGACCCAGTACTTC.

This clonotype occurred a few times. The chain joins TRBV20-1 to TRBJ1-5; D is perhaps TRBD1 (5 bases). This CDR3 contains 15 residues. Germline assignment: CDR1 DFQATT and CDR2 SNEGSKA (reference sequence). The V gene lost 0 bases and the J gene lost 6 bases, with 15 bases spanning the gap. DNA for the CDR3: TGCAGTGCTAGAGATCTTTCGACAGTGGGTCAGCCCCAGCATTTT. Translated: CSARDLSTVGQPQHF.